What follows are 16 T cell receptor beta chains derived from one specimen sequenced in a study of T cell responses to AZD1222 COVID-19 vaccine. Assay: immunoSEQ multiplex PCR; the TCRdb copy retains only in-frame clones and omits some. The table shows around 120,000 clones, with 90% occurring only once. Source: peripheral blood, taken on day 0 of AZD1222 vaccination. The source of these receptors is an adult in good health.

The chain couples TRBV5-1 to TRBJ2-2, with a possible D match to TRBD1 (6 bases). The CDR3 totals 16 residues. Per germline, CDR1 SGHRS and CDR2 YFSETQ. The V end was cut by 4 bases, the J end by 3 bases, with 16 bases between. CDR3 bases: TGCGCCAGCAGCACCGGACAGCAAATACACACCGGGGAGCTGTTTTTT. This encodes CASSTGQQIHTGELFF.

V is TRBV6-5 and J is TRBJ2-5; possibly TRBD2 for D (5 bases). The CDR3 runs 14 residues. Trimming pared 6 bases from V and 2 bases from J, leaving 13 bases between. CDR1 and CDR2 from the germline V gene are MNHEY and SVGAGI. The DNA for the CDR3 is TGTGCCAGCAGGAAAGGACTTCATCAAGAGACCCAGTACTTC. As protein: CASRKGLHQETQYF.

This chain links TRBV7-9 with TRBJ2-1; TRBD1 matches 8 bases. The V gene end was trimmed by 3 bases and the J gene end by 8 bases; junction bases not matched to a gene: 18. The CDR3 spans 18 residues. Germline V gene lookup returns CDR1 SEHNR and CDR2 FQNEAQ (reference sequence). The CDR3 is CASSFTYRTGMTVDEQFF. The CDR3, as DNA: TGTGCCAGCAGCTTTACTTATAGGACAGGGATGACTGTAGATGAGCAGTTCTTC.

The gene calls are TRBV29-1 and TRBJ2-2; weak D call: TRBD1 (6 bases). The CDR3 has 13 residues. Trimming took off 7 bases at V and 7 bases at J, with 16 bases between the two ends. CDR1 is SQVTM, CDR2 ANQGSEA, per germline. The chain's CDR3 is CSGNFQGIGELFF. CDR3 nucleotide sequence: TGCAGCGGAAACTTTCAGGGGATCGGGGAGCTGTTTTTT.

V gene TRBV6-5 combines with J gene TRBJ1-1, with a weak D call TRBD1 (5 bases). CDR3 length: 11 residues. Looked up from germline, CDR1 is MNHEY and CDR2 is SVGAGI. The V gene lost 8 bases and the J gene lost 7 bases, with 11 bases spanning the gap. The DNA of the CDR3 is TGTGCCAGCGCACTCAGGGATGAAGCTTTCTTT. As protein: CASALRDEAFF.

The genes are TRBV19 and TRBJ2-3; the match to TRBD2 covers 12 bases. Germline V gene sequence: CDR1 LNHDA, CDR2 SQIVND (reference sequence). Trimming took 7 bases from V and 2 from J; bases not matched to a gene: 19. The CDR3 is made up of 20 amino acids. The CDR3 loop is CASTPMSRRTSGVFTDTQYF. CDR3 DNA sequence: TGTGCCAGTACCCCGATGAGCCGACGGACTAGCGGGGTGTTCACAGATACGCAGTATTTT.

Of note for this clone: The same CDR3 also results from other DNA sequences found in this sample. The V call is TRBV18, the J call TRBJ2-7; 10 bases agree with TRBD1. This CDR3 is built from 14 residues. The germline CDR1 and CDR2 sequences are KGHSH and LQKENI. Germline trimming cut 6 bases from V and 5 bases from J; bases unmatched to any gene: 7. The CDR3 DNA follows: TGTGCCAGCTCGCCGGGACAGGGGTCCCACGAGCAGTACTTC. Amino acid sequence: CASSPGQGSHEQYF.

The V call is TRBV2, the J call TRBJ1-6; 10 bases align to TRBD1. The CDR3 consists of 14 residues. Germline-derived CDR1 and CDR2 are SNHLY and FYNNEI. The V gene end was trimmed by 6 bases and the J gene end by 10 bases; junction bases not matched to a gene: 6. The CDR3 region is CASRSRTGGSPLHF. The DNA of the CDR3 is TGTGCCAGCAGGAGCAGGACAGGGGGGTCACCCCTCCACTTT. Using reference TRBV2 and TRBJ1-6 for the parts outside the CDR3, the full variable domain is EPEVTQTPSHQVTQMGQEVILRCVPISNHLYFYWYRQILGQKVEFLVSFYNNEISEKSEIFDDQFSVERPDGSNFTLKIRSTKLEDSAMYFCASRSRTGGSPLHFGNGTRLTVT.

The gene calls are TRBV19 and TRBJ1-2, with no clear D. The CDR3 sequence is 13 residues long. Germline CDR1 reads LNHDA; CDR2 reads SQIVND (reference sequence). V lost 6 bases and J 4 bases, leaving 12 bases between the germline ends. In nucleotides, the CDR3 is TGTGCCAGTAGCTCCGCCGGACTCTATGGCTACACCTTC. It specifies CASSSAGLYGYTF.

The chain carries TRBV5-1 and TRBJ2-3, with unresolved D. Germline V lookup: CDR1 SGHRS, CDR2 YFSETQ. This CDR3 spans 15 amino acids. V was pared by 4 bases and J by 0 bases, with 12 bases between. The CDR3 spells CASSTTTGSTDTQYF. The DNA of the CDR3 is TGCGCCAGCAGCACTACTACCGGGAGCACAGATACGCAGTATTTT.

CDR3 region: CASSPPGGRVTEAFF. CDR3 coding DNA: TGTGCCAGCAGTCCCCCAGGGGGCCGTGTCACTGAAGCTTTCTTT. V usage is TRBV28 and J usage is TRBJ1-1; 8 positions match TRBD1. With V trimmed by 5 bases and J by 4 bases, 9 bases remained unmatched. Germline CDR1 reads MDHEN; CDR2 reads SYDVKM. CDR3 length: 15 residues.

The chain recombines TRBV18 with TRBJ1-5; D uncertain. Per the germline V gene, CDR1 is KGHSH and CDR2 is LQKENI. V was clipped by 6 bases and J by 5 bases, with 11 bases between them. The CDR3 spans 13 residues. The CDR3 DNA follows: TGTGCCAGCTCCCCCAGGAGAGATCAGCCCCAGCATTTT. Residues: CASSPRRDQPQHF.

V is TRBV30 and J is TRBJ2-1; D uncertain. This CDR3 is built from 14 residues. Germline CDR1 is GTSNPN and CDR2 is SVGIG (reference sequence). Trimming stripped 4 bases from V and 0 bases from J, with 10 bases between. The CDR3 nucleotides are TGTGCCTGGAAGGACCTTATCTCCTACAATGAGCAGTTCTTC. Its protein is CAWKDLISYNEQFF.

This clone was observed a handful of times. V gene TRBV15 combines with J gene TRBJ2-5; D is unresolved. The germline CDR1 and CDR2 sequences are LNHNV and YYDKDF (reference sequence). V gave up 3 bases and J gave up 5 bases, with 16 bases separating them. The CDR3 consists of 15 residues. CDR3 nucleotides: TGTGCCACCAGCAGCCCCCTACGGTCGCGGGAGACCCAGTACTTC. Its protein is CATSSPLRSRETQYF.

The chain is built from TRBV6-2 or TRBV6-3 and TRBJ2-1; 8 positions agree with TRBD2. V shed 0 bases and J 2 bases; nucleotides not matched to a gene: 3. The CDR3 extends over 16 amino acids. CDR1 is MNHEY and CDR2 is SVGEGT in the germline V gene. The CDR3 reads CASSYSGLAPYNEQFF. The CDR3 coding sequence is TGTGCCAGCAGTTACTCCGGACTAGCTCCCTACAATGAGCAGTTCTTC.

CDR3 in amino acids: CASSLGSRADEQFF. The CDR3 nucleotides read TGTGCCAGCAGCTTGGGGTCGAGGGCAGATGAGCAGTTCTTC. This chain links TRBV5-4 with TRBJ2-1, with D perhaps TRBD2 (5 bases). The germline V and J ends were trimmed by 0 bases and 8 bases, with 12 bases remaining between them. Per the germline V gene, CDR1 is SGHNT and CDR2 is YYREEE (reference sequence). The CDR3 extends over 14 amino acids.